This T cell receptor (beta chain) was recovered during a study of T cell responses to AZD1222 COVID-19 vaccine. Study-level background: Second-dose timings of about 4 or about 12 weeks were pooled. Findings and limits, study-wide: The peak T cell response came first, and repertoires were sampled only after it. The sample set comprised mostly white British donors with more females, and clonal diversity was possibly underestimated.

The protocol was immunoSEQ multiplex PCR, while the TCRdb copy is restricted to in-frame clones and leaves out a portion. The table includes tens of thousands of clones, over 85% detected once. CDR1 and CDR2 from the germline V gene are SGHNT and YYREEE (reference sequence). CDR3 size: 15 residues. V lost 6 bases, J lost 2 bases, and 11 bases stayed unmatched. Worth noting for this clone: Its specificity is not known.

Sequenced here: peripheral blood, sampled on day 0 of AZD1222 vaccination. The rearrangement uses TRBV5-4 and TRBJ2-7; 7 bases fit TRBD1. This receptor was identified in an adult in good health. The CDR3 DNA reads as TGTGCCAGCAACTCAGGGGGAAGCCGGACCTACGAGCAGTACTTC. Translated: CASNSGGSRTYEQYF.